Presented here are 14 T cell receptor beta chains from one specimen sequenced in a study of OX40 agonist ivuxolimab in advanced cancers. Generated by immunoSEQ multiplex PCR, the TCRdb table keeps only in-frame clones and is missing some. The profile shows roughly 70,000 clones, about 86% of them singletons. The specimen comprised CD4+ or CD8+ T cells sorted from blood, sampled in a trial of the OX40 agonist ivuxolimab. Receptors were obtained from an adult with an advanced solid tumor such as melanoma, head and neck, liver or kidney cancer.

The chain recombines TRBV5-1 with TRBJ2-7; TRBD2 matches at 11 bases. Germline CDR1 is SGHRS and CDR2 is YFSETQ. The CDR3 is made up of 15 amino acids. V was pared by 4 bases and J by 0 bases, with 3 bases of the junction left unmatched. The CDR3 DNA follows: TGCGCCAGCAGCACCGGGACTAGCGGCTCCTACGAGCAGTACTTC. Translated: CASSTGTSGSYEQYF.

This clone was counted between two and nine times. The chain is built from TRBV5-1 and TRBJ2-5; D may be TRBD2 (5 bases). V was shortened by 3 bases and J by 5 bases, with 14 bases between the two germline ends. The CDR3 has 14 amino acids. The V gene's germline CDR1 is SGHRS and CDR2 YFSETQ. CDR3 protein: CASSSGIPGETQYF. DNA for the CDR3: TGCGCCAGCAGCTCCGGGATCCCGGGCGAGACCCAGTACTTC.

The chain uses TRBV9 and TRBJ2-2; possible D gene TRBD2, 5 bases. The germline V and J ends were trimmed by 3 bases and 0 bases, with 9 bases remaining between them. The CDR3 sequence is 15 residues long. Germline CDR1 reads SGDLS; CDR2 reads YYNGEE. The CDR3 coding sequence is TGTGCCAGCAGCGGTAGCGTCCCGAACACCGGGGAGCTGTTTTTT. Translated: CASSGSVPNTGELFF.

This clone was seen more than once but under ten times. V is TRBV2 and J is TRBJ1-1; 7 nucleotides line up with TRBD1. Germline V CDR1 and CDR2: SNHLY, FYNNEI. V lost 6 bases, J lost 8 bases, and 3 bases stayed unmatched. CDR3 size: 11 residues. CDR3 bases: TGTGCCAGCAGGCAACAGGGGGAAGCTTTCTTT. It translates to CASRQQGEAFF.

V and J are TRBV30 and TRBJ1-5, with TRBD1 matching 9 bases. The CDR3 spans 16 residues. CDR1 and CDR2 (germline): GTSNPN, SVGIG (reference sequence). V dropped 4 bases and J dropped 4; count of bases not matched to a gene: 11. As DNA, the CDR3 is TGTGCCTGGACCGTAAGGGGACAGGGCCAGAATCAGCCCCAGCATTTT. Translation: CAWTVRGQGQNQPQHF.

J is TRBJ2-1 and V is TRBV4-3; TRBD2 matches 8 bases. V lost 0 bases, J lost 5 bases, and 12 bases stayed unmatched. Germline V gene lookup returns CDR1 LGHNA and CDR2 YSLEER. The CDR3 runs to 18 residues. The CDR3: CASSQDLAGGLRDNEQFF. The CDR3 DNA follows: TGCGCCAGCAGCCAAGATCTGGCGGGGGGCCTCCGGGACAATGAGCAGTTCTTC.

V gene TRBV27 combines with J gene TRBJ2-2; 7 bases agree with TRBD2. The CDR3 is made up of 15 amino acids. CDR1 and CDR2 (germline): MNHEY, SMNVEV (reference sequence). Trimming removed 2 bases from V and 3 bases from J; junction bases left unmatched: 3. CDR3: CASSLGRGYTGELFF. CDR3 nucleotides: TGTGCCAGCAGTTTAGGGCGGGGGTACACCGGGGAGCTGTTTTTT.

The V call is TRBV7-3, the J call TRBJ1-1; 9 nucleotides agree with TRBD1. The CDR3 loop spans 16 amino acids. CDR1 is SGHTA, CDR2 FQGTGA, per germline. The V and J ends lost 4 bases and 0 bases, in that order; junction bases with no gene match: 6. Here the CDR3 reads CASSWTGDVMNTEAFF. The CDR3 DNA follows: TGTGCCAGCAGCTGGACAGGGGACGTTATGAACACTGAAGCTTTCTTT.

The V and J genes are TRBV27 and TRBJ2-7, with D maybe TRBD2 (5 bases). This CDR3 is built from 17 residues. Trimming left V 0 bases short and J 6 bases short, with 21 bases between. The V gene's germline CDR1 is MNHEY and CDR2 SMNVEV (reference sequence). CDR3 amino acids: CASSLSLGSSGVGEQYF. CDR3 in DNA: TGTGCCAGCAGTTTATCCCTTGGGTCCTCCGGGGTGGGCGAGCAGTACTTC.

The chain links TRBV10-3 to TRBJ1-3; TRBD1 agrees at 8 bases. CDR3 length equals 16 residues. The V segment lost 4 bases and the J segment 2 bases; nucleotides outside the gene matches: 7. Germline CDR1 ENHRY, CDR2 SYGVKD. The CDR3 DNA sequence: TGTGCCATCAGTGCCGGGACAGGTGACCCTGGAAACACCATATATTTT. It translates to CAISAGTGDPGNTIYF.

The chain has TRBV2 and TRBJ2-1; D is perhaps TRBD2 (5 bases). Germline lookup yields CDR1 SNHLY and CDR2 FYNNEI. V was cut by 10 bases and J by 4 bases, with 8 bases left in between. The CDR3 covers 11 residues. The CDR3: CATTGYNEQFF. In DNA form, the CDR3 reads TGTGCCACCACGGGGTACAATGAGCAGTTCTTC. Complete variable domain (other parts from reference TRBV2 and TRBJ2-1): EPEVTQTPSHQVTQMGQEVILRCVPISNHLYFYWYRQILGQKVEFLVSFYNNEISEKSEIFDDQFSVERPDGSNFTLKIRSTKLEDSAMYFCATTGYNEQFFGPGTRLTVL.

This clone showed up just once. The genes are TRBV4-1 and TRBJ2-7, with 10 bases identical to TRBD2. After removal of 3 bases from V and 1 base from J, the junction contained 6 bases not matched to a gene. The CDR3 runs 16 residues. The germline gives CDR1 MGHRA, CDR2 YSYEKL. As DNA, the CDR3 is TGCGCCAGCAGCCACGAAGGGACTAGCGTATCCTACGAGCAGTACTTC. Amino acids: CASSHEGTSVSYEQYF.

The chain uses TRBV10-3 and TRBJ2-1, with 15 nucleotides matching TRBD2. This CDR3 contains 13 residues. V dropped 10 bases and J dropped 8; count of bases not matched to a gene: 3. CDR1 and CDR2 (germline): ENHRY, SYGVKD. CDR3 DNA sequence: TGTGCCAACGGACTAGCGGGAGGGCATGAGCAGTTCTTC. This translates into CANGLAGGHEQFF.

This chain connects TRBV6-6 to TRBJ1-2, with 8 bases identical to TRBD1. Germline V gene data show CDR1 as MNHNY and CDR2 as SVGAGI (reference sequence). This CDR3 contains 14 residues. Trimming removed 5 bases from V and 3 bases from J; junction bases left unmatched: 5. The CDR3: CASSTLQGDYGYTF. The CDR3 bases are TGTGCCAGCAGTACCCTACAGGGGGACTATGGCTACACCTTC.